This passage covers 28 T cell receptor beta chains from one sample sequenced in a study of blood T cell repertoires in COVID-19. Sequenced by immunoSEQ multiplex PCR; TCRdb stores in-frame clones only, minus some. This sample has 450,000 or so clones, with roughly nine tenths found just once. Material for sequencing was peripheral blood. The origin of the receptors is a man between 18 and 35 years old with COVID-19, enrolled during active disease.

This chain links TRBV3-1 (or the pseudogene TRBV3-2) with TRBJ2-3; TRBD2 is a possible D gene (6 bases). Germline CDR1 LGHDT, CDR2 YNNKEL (reference sequence). The CDR3 covers 15 residues. Trimming cost V 5 bases and J 2 bases, with 14 bases left between them. CDR3 DNA sequence: TGTGCCAGCAGCGCCGCGGGGCGGGACACAGATACGCAGTATTTT. Encoded protein: CASSAAGRDTDTQYF.

The chain carries TRBV7-2 and TRBJ2-5; a weak D match, TRBD1 (7 bases). Germline lookup yields CDR1 SGHTA and CDR2 FQGNSA. The CDR3 is made up of 15 amino acids. Trimming shortened V by 4 bases and J by 2 bases, and 14 bases separated the two germline ends. The CDR3 protein is CASSSQGGDQETQYF. The CDR3 bases are TGTGCCAGCAGCTCGCAGGGGGGAGATCAAGAGACCCAGTACTTC.

The chain uses TRBV5-5 and TRBJ2-5; TRBD2 matches 14 bases. Looked up from germline, CDR1 is SGHKS and CDR2 is YYEKEE (reference sequence). J lost 3 bases, V lost 4 bases, and 2 bases had no gene match. The CDR3 length is 15 residues. The chain's CDR3 is CASSPGLAGEETQYF. For the CDR3, the DNA is TGTGCCAGCAGCCCGGGACTAGCGGGAGAAGAGACCCAGTACTTC. Using reference TRBV5-5 and TRBJ2-5 for the parts outside the CDR3, the full variable domain is DAGVTQSPTHLIKTRGQQVTLRCSPISGHKSVSWYQQVLGQGPQFIFQYYEKEERGRGNFPDRFSARQFPNYSSELNVNALLLGDSALYLCASSPGLAGEETQYFGPGTRLLVL.

The CDR3 region is CASSATSGGEQFF. DNA of the CDR3: TGTGCCAGCAGCGCGACTAGCGGGGGAGAGCAGTTCTTC. V gene TRBV2 combines with J gene TRBJ2-1, with TRBD2 identical over 12 bases. Germline loops: CDR1 SNHLY, CDR2 FYNNEI. The CDR3 is 13 amino acids. Unmatched junction bases numbered 4, after V lost 6 bases and J lost 10 bases.

This sequence joins TRBV2 and TRBJ2-7; D is uncertain. Trimming took off 1 base at V and 4 bases at J, with 11 bases between the two ends. The CDR3 length is 14 residues. The germline V gene has CDR1 SNHLY and CDR2 FYNNEI. CDR3 residues: CASSEGPGDYEQYF. CDR3 DNA: TGTGCCAGCAGTGAAGGGCCGGGTGATTACGAGCAGTACTTC.

A note on this clone: Other DNA sequences in this specimen translate into the identical CDR3. This chain connects TRBV19 to TRBJ1-1, with D unresolved. The CDR3 length is 15 residues. V gave up 3 bases and J gave up 4 bases, with 15 bases separating them. Looked up from germline, CDR1 is LNHDA and CDR2 is SQIVND (reference sequence). The CDR3 protein is CASSIGGGAGTEAFF. Written as DNA, the CDR3 is TGTGCCAGTAGTATTGGTGGCGGCGCGGGCACTGAAGCTTTCTTT.

The V gene is TRBV21-1, the J gene TRBJ2-7; TRBD2, the table's D call, lacks a check against the DNA. TRBV21-1 is classified as a pseudogene. The CDR3 contains 16 residues. CDR3 residues: CASSKERRDGSYEQYF. Here the CDR3 DNA reads TGTGCCAGCAGCAAAGAGCGGCGAGACGGCTCCTACGAGCAGTACTTC.

The chain links TRBV5-1 to TRBJ2-2; D ambiguous. V was cut by 0 bases and J by 0 bases, with 9 bases left in between. The germline V gene encodes CDR1 SGHRS and CDR2 YFSETQ. The CDR3 has 16 residues. This chain's CDR3 is CASSLGQLPNTGELFF. CDR3 sequence (DNA): TGCGCCAGCAGCTTGGGACAACTCCCGAACACCGGGGAGCTGTTTTTT.

The chain links TRBV19 to TRBJ2-3, with 8 bases aligning to TRBD2. CDR1 is LNHDA and CDR2 is SQIVND in the germline V gene (reference sequence). This CDR3 has 15 residues. Losses at the gene ends were 6 bases for V and 2 bases for J; bases not matched to a gene: 7. CDR3 loop: CASRPTSGYTDTQYF. As DNA, the CDR3 is TGTGCCAGTAGGCCTACTAGCGGCTACACAGATACGCAGTATTTT.

V gene TRBV19 combines with J gene TRBJ2-7, with D unresolved. This CDR3 region has 12 residues. Germline-derived CDR1 and CDR2 are LNHDA and SQIVND (reference sequence). Trimming stripped 4 bases from V and 3 bases from J, with 7 bases between. CDR3 amino acids: CASSNNGYEQYF. The DNA of the CDR3 is TGTGCCAGTAGTAACAATGGCTACGAGCAGTACTTC.

The rearrangement joins TRBV29-1 to TRBJ2-1; 7 positions match TRBD2. CDR1 is SQVTM and CDR2 is ANQGSEA in the germline V gene. The CDR3 spans 12 residues. The V segment lost 4 bases and the J segment 7 bases; nucleotides outside the gene matches: 4. This CDR3 reads CSVGGGGNEQFF. CDR3 DNA: TGCAGCGTTGGGGGGGGTGGTAATGAGCAGTTCTTC.

The chain is built from TRBV6-5 and TRBJ2-7, with D hard to call. Per the germline V gene, CDR1 is MNHEY and CDR2 is SVGAGI. The germline V and J ends were trimmed by 8 bases and 0 bases, with 8 bases remaining between them. The CDR3 consists of 12 residues. The CDR3 DNA reads as TGTGCCAGCGTAACCTACTCCTACGAGCAGTACTTC. Encoded protein: CASVTYSYEQYF.

This CDR3 is CASSPPTTGLLSYEQYF. The CDR3 region has the DNA TGTGCCAGCAGCCCGCCAACGACGGGACTACTCTCCTACGAGCAGTACTTC. The chain joins TRBV27 to TRBJ2-7, with TRBD2 identical over 7 bases. CDR1 and CDR2 (germline): MNHEY, SMNVEV (reference sequence). V shed 6 bases, J shed 0 bases, and the junction held 14 bases outside the gene matches. The length of the CDR3 is 17 residues.

The chain joins TRBV7-2 to TRBJ2-1; D gene unclear. This CDR3 has 14 amino acids. V was clipped by 2 bases and J by 16 bases, with 21 bases between them. Germline CDR1 reads SGHTA; CDR2 reads FQGNSA. CDR3 coding DNA: TGTGCCAGCAGCTTAATACTCAATTTAAATGAATTTTTCTTC. Its protein product is CASSLILNLNEFFF.

This chain uses TRBV12-3 or TRBV12-4 with TRBJ2-7; D is undetermined. There are 12 residues in the CDR3. Trimming pared 5 bases from V and 4 bases from J, leaving 9 bases between. The DNA of the CDR3 is TGTGCCAGCAGTCCAGAGGATTACGAGCAGTACTTC. As protein: CASSPEDYEQYF.

The gene calls are TRBV3-1 (or the pseudogene TRBV3-2) and TRBJ1-2; 12 nucleotides match TRBD1. CDR3 length: 14 residues. V shed 6 bases, J shed 10 bases, and the junction held 9 bases outside the gene matches. Germline V lookup: CDR1 LGHDT, CDR2 YNNKEL (reference sequence). CDR3 amino acids: CASRSPGQGAAYTF. CDR3 nucleotide sequence: TGTGCCAGCAGAAGTCCGGGACAGGGGGCGGCCTACACCTTC.

The V and J genes are TRBV6-5 and TRBJ2-3; D is ambiguous. Germline V gene data show CDR1 as MNHEY and CDR2 as SVGAGI. The CDR3 length is 16 residues. Deletions cut 0 bases from V and 0 bases from J, with 10 bases between. The CDR3 spells CASSYSQHSSTDTQYF. The DNA of the CDR3 is TGTGCCAGCAGTTACTCACAGCATTCTAGCACAGATACGCAGTATTTT.

DNA for the CDR3: TGTGCCAGCTCACCTGGCGCTAGCGGAAACTACAATGAGCAGTTCTTC. Its protein is CASSPGASGNYNEQFF. This chain uses TRBV18 with TRBJ2-1; 7 nucleotides match TRBD2. The CDR3 sequence is 16 residues long. V was pared by 3 bases and J by 3 bases, with 8 bases of the junction left unmatched. The germline V gene has CDR1 KGHSH and CDR2 LQKENI.

The V gene is TRBV27, the J gene TRBJ2-5; 7 bases match TRBD2. CDR3 length equals 18 residues. Germline V gene data show CDR1 as MNHEY and CDR2 as SMNVEV (reference sequence). V shed 1 base and J 2 bases; nucleotides not matched to a gene: 13. CDR3 residues: CASSLFSGSGRGQETQYF. The CDR3 DNA sequence: TGTGCCAGCAGTTTATTCTCGGGTTCCGGGCGGGGGCAAGAGACCCAGTACTTC.

The J gene is TRBJ2-1, the V gene TRBV6-5, with 10 bases aligning to TRBD1. From germline, CDR1 is MNHEY and CDR2 SVGAGI. The CDR3 has 15 amino acids. After removal of 4 bases from V and 5 bases from J, the junction contained 5 bases not matched to a gene. Here the CDR3 DNA reads TGTGCCAGCAGTTCGGACAGGGGGGTCCACAATGAGCAGTTCTTC. It is translated as CASSSDRGVHNEQFF.

The chain employs TRBV5-1 and TRBJ2-4, with 8 nucleotides matching TRBD1. The CDR3 spans 16 residues. Germline V CDR1 and CDR2: SGHRS, YFSETQ. V lost 3 bases, J lost 7 bases, and 12 bases stayed unmatched. In nucleotides, the CDR3 is TGCGCCAGCAGCTCCACGGGACAGGTGGTATCGAACATTCAGTACTTC. Its protein product is CASSSTGQVVSNIQYF. Full variable domain (outside the CDR3, taken from reference TRBV5-1 and TRBJ2-4): KAGVTQTPRYLIKTRGQQVTLSCSPISGHRSVSWYQQTPGQGLQFLFEYFSETQRNKGNFPGRFSGRQFSNSRSEMNVSTLELGDSALYLCASSSTGQVVSNIQYFGAGTRLSVL.

The gene calls are TRBV21-1 and TRBJ2-7; TRBD2, the D gene given by the table, was not confirmed from the DNA. TRBV21-1 is classified as a pseudogene. The CDR3 spans 16 residues. CDR3 region: CASSEIGSGRFYEQYF. CDR3 DNA: TGTGCCAGCAGCGAAATTGGTAGCGGGCGGTTTTACGAGCAGTACTTC.

The gene calls are TRBV2 and TRBJ1-1; D possibly corresponds to TRBD1 (5 bases). The V end lost 3 bases, the J end lost 4 bases, and 9 bases lay between the germline ends. The CDR3 has 13 amino acids. The V gene's germline CDR1 is SNHLY and CDR2 FYNNEI. CDR3 nucleotide sequence: TGTGCCAGCAGTGACCAGGGAGGCACTGAAGCTTTCTTT. Encoded protein: CASSDQGGTEAFF.

V is TRBV27 and J is TRBJ2-1, with 13 positions matching TRBD2. The trim removed 0 bases at V and 6 bases at J, leaving 8 bases unmatched. In germline, CDR1 is MNHEY, CDR2 SMNVEV (reference sequence). This CDR3 comprises 18 residues. The CDR3 DNA is TGTGCCAGCAGTTTATCTTACCCCACTAGCGGGAGGGCCAATGAGCAGTTCTTC. It specifies CASSLSYPTSGRANEQFF.

V gene TRBV5-1 combines with J gene TRBJ1-1; D call uncertain. V gave up 5 bases and J gave up 6 bases, with 23 bases separating them. CDR3 length equals 16 residues. The germline V gene has CDR1 SGHRS and CDR2 YFSETQ. CDR3 in amino acids: CASSSDRGVQYSEAFF. CDR3 coding DNA: TGCGCCAGCAGTTCCGACCGGGGAGTGCAGTACTCTGAAGCTTTCTTT.

This chain connects TRBV9 to TRBJ2-5; possible D gene TRBD2, 6 bases. V lost 10 bases and J 5 bases, leaving 18 bases between the germline ends. The CDR3 sequence is 13 residues long. Germline CDR1 is SGDLS and CDR2 is YYNGEE. This chain's CDR3 is CASSRTGDETQYF. The CDR3 region has the DNA TGTGCCTCCTCCCGTACGGGGGATGAGACCCAGTACTTC. Looking up the rest from reference TRBV9 and TRBJ2-5 gives the full variable domain: DSGVTQTPKHLITATGQRVTLRCSPRSGDLSVYWYQQSLDQGLQFLIQYYNGEERAKGNILERFSAQQFPDLHSELNLSSLELGDSALYFCASSRTGDETQYFGPGTRLLVL.

The chain couples TRBV18 to TRBJ1-4; the match to TRBD1 covers 7 bases. Germline CDR1 and CDR2: KGHSH and LQKENI. Germline trimming cut 4 bases from V and 7 bases from J; bases unmatched to any gene: 18. The CDR3 is 18 amino acids. CDR3 coding DNA: TGTGCCAGCTCACTTCCACAGGGGAGATCATCGCGCAGTGAAAAACTGTTTTTT. This gives the protein CASSLPQGRSSRSEKLFF.

This chain links TRBV5-8 with TRBJ1-5; a weak D match, TRBD1 (6 bases). The V gene's germline CDR1 is SGHTS and CDR2 YDEGEE. The CDR3 contains 15 residues. Trimming shortened V by 4 bases and J by 4 bases, and 15 bases separated the two germline ends. The CDR3 protein is CASSRGDRQNQPQHF. CDR3 nucleotides: TGTGCCAGCAGCCGTGGCGACAGGCAGAATCAGCCCCAGCATTTT.